Listed below are T cell receptor beta chains from one sample, sequenced in a study of T cell repertoires in ileal Crohn's disease. The data were produced by immunoSEQ multiplex PCR, yet TCRdb's version contains in-frame clones alone and is incomplete. The repertoire holds around 15,000 clones, over 70% seen once, with 4.1% in the top ten. The sample was ileal tissue. These receptors came from an adult with Crohn's disease. Each CDR3 is given with its conserved first and last residue. Fields, in order: clone size, D gene, V gene, J gene, CDR3 DNA, CDR3 protein. D genes are given only for firm matches. Not every row has a clone size; where given, it reads once, few, many or a size class.

abundance: NA; d_gene: NA; v_gene: TRBV7-9; j_gene: TRBJ2-7; CDR3nt: TGTGCCGTAGGCAACGGGACACGTGGCGAGCAGTACTTC; CDR3aa: CAVGNGTRGEQYF
abundance: NA; d_gene: NA; v_gene: TRBV27; j_gene: TRBJ1-5; CDR3nt: TGTGCCAGCAGTCCCGTTAGGGGGAGCAATCAGCCCCAGCATTTT; CDR3aa: CASSPVRGSNQPQHF
abundance: NA; d_gene: NA; v_gene: TRBV19; j_gene: TRBJ2-7; CDR3nt: TGTGCCAGTAGTAGGGTTATGGGTTCCTACGAGCAGTACTTC; CDR3aa: CASSRVMGSYEQYF
abundance: NA; d_gene: NA; v_gene: TRBV18; j_gene: TRBJ2-3; CDR3nt: TGTGCCAGCTCACAGACAGATACGCAGTATTTT; CDR3aa: CASSQTDTQYF
abundance: NA; d_gene: NA; v_gene: TRBV5-1; j_gene: TRBJ1-1; CDR3nt: TGCGCCAGCAGCGCGGTTAACACTGAAGCTTTCTTT; CDR3aa: CASSAVNTEAFF
abundance: NA; d_gene: NA; v_gene: TRBV19; j_gene: TRBJ2-4; CDR3nt: TGTGCCAGTAGTGTTCCAGGGGCCAGGGGAAACATTCAGTACTTC; CDR3aa: CASSVPGARGNIQYF
abundance: medium-sized; d_gene: NA; v_gene: TRBV6-1; j_gene: TRBJ2-7; CDR3nt: TGTGCCAGCAGTGGGAGGGGATTCGCCTCCTACGAGCAGTACTTC; CDR3aa: CASSGRGFASYEQYF
abundance: NA; d_gene: NA; v_gene: TRBV11-2; j_gene: TRBJ1-6; CDR3nt: TGTGCCAGCAGCTTAGGGCAGGGCCCTTCACCCCTCCACTTT; CDR3aa: CASSLGQGPSPLHF
abundance: NA; d_gene: NA; v_gene: TRBV23-1; j_gene: TRBJ2-7; CDR3nt: TGCGCCAGCAGTCACCTGTACGTTGGGCAGTACTTC; CDR3aa: CASSHLYVGQYF
abundance: NA; d_gene: TRBD2; v_gene: TRBV7-3; j_gene: TRBJ2-7; CDR3nt: TGTGCCAGCAGCACCCTCATAGCGGGGGTCTCCTACGAGCAGTACTTC; CDR3aa: CASSTLIAGVSYEQYF
abundance: few; d_gene: NA; v_gene: TRBV9; j_gene: TRBJ2-2; CDR3nt: TGTGCCAGCAGCGTTACCCACACCGGGGAGCTGTTTTTT; CDR3aa: CASSVTHTGELFF
abundance: NA; d_gene: NA; v_gene: TRBV28; j_gene: TRBJ2-1; CDR3nt: TGTGCCAGCAGTTTAGGACCGTTTAATGAGCAGTTCTTC; CDR3aa: CASSLGPFNEQFF
abundance: NA; d_gene: TRBD2; v_gene: TRBV19; j_gene: TRBJ2-3; CDR3nt: TGTGCCAGTAGTATATCCCGCGGGGGTACGCAGTATTTT; CDR3aa: CASSISRGGTQYF
abundance: few; d_gene: TRBD1; v_gene: TRBV28; j_gene: TRBJ1-5; CDR3nt: TGTGCCAGCAGTTTAGGAGGACAGGGGAATCAGCCCCAGCATTTT; CDR3aa: CASSLGGQGNQPQHF